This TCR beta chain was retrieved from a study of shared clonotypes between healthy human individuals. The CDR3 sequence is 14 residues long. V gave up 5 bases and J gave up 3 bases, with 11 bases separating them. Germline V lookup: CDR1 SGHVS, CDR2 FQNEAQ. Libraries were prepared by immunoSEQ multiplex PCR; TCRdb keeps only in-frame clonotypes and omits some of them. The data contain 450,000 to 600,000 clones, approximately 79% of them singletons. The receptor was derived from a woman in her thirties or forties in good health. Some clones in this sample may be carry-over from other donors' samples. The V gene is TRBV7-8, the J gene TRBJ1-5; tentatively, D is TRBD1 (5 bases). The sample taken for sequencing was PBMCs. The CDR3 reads CASSLQEINQPQHF. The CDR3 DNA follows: TGTGCCAGCAGCCTACAGGAGATCAATCAGCCCCAGCATTTT. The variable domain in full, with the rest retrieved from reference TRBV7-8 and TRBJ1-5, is GAGVSQSPRYKVAKRGQDVALRCDPISGHVSLFWYQQALGQGPEFLTYFQNEAQLDKSGLPSDRFFAERPEGSVSTLKIQRTQQEDSAVYLCASSLQEINQPQHFGDGTRLSIL.